A single sample gave rise to the 13 T cell receptor beta chains below, sequenced in a study of response to subunit inactivated influenza vaccine. TCRdb passed the RT-PCR reads through MiXCR, listing each CDR3 protein once. This sample yields about 540,000 distinct CDR3 sequences, of which roughly a quarter are seen a single time; 2.5% to 3% belongs to the top ten. The sample was also reused in another study, on T cells expressing NK-cell markers. Per that paper: It was by 5'RACE template switching with UMIs that TCR beta cDNA was made.

The specimen was CD4+ T cells sorted from PBMCs, collected 12 days after vaccination. These receptors were taken from a man aged 50 to 59 who received an inactivated influenza vaccine.

This clonotype has only a few counts. This chain uses TRBV9 with TRBJ2-2, with D tentatively TRBD1 (6 bases). V lost 4 bases and J lost 0, with 10 bases in between. This CDR3 has 15 residues. The germline gives CDR1 SGDLS, CDR2 YYNGEE. CDR3 protein: CASSPGQTNTGELFF. Written as DNA, the CDR3 is TGTGCCAGCAGCCCCGGACAGACGAACACCGGGGAGCTGTTTTTT.

The J gene is TRBJ2-2, the V gene TRBV20-1, with D perhaps matching TRBD2 (6 bases). The CDR3 covers 13 residues. Trimming left V 6 bases short and J 8 bases short, with 16 bases between. Germline V gene lookup returns CDR1 DFQATT and CDR2 SNEGSKA (reference sequence). The CDR3 reads CSAPGTFSGELFF. The CDR3 region has the DNA TGCAGTGCCCCAGGGACTTTCAGTGGGGAGCTGTTTTTT.

This clonotype turned up a few times. The chain has TRBV7-2 and TRBJ1-5; D gene uncertain. The V end lost 5 bases, the J end lost 9 bases, and 20 bases lay between the germline ends. CDR1 and CDR2 from the germline V gene are SGHTA and FQGNSA. The CDR3 is 15 amino acids. The CDR3 here is CASSEQRGETRPQHF. In DNA, the CDR3 is TGTGCCAGCAGCGAACAGCGAGGAGAGACTAGGCCCCAGCATTTT.

CDR3 DNA sequence: TGTGCCAGCAGTGTACAGGGTCTAGGAACTGAAGCTTTCTTT. Translating gives CASSVQGLGTEAFF. The chain joins TRBV2 to TRBJ1-1, with a tentative D call TRBD1 (6 bases). The CDR3 consists of 14 residues. Germline CDR1 reads SNHLY; CDR2 reads FYNNEI. V was trimmed by 4 bases and J by 5 bases, leaving 14 bases between them.

This clonotype was recorded a few times. The chain links TRBV20-1 to TRBJ2-7, with 8 bases that match TRBD2. The CDR3 sequence is 14 residues long. Germline V gene data show CDR1 as DFQATT and CDR2 as SNEGSKA (reference sequence). Germline trimming cut 2 bases from V and 2 bases from J; bases unmatched to any gene: 5. CDR3 DNA: TGCAGTGCTAGAAAACTAGCGGCCCCCTACGAGCAGTACTTC. Translating it yields CSARKLAAPYEQYF.

The chain joins TRBV27 to TRBJ2-7; 7 bases fit TRBD1. The ends lost 3 bases at V and 6 bases at J; junction bases unmatched: 8. CDR1 and CDR2 from the germline V gene are MNHEY and SMNVEV (reference sequence). This CDR3 is 14 amino acids long. The CDR3 sequence: CASSFRTGSTEQYF. As DNA, the CDR3 is TGTGCCAGCAGTTTTAGGACAGGTTCCACCGAGCAGTACTTC.

The rearrangement joins TRBV12-3 or TRBV12-4 to TRBJ2-1; TRBD1 matches at 8 bases. Trimming took 7 bases from V and 4 from J; bases not matched to a gene: 12. CDR3 length equals 16 residues. The CDR3 region has the DNA TGTGCCAGCACTCTTACAGGGGGGCTGCCGTACAATGAGCAGTTCTTC. Translated: CASTLTGGLPYNEQFF.

V usage is TRBV4-2 and J usage is TRBJ2-7, with a possible D match to TRBD1 (6 bases). CDR1 LGHNA and CDR2 YNFKEQ come from the germline V gene. Trimming pared 1 base from V and 1 base from J, leaving 11 bases between. The CDR3 covers 15 residues. The CDR3 protein is CASSQGTAKSYEQYF. CDR3 bases: TGTGCCAGCAGCCAAGGGACAGCAAAATCCTACGAGCAGTACTTC.

This clonotype came up a few times. The rearrangement joins TRBV20-1 to TRBJ2-1; D might be TRBD2 (6 bases). This CDR3 is built from 15 residues. CDR1 and CDR2 from the germline V gene are DFQATT and SNEGSKA (reference sequence). V was clipped by 3 bases and J by 6 bases, with 18 bases between them. The CDR3 region has the DNA TGCAGTGCTAGTTTCGGGCTAGCGTTCTCCAATGAGCAGTTCTTC. Translated, it gives CSASFGLAFSNEQFF.

J is TRBJ2-4 and V is TRBV11-2; weak D call: TRBD2 (7 bases). The CDR3 sequence is 16 residues long. V lost 4 bases and J 5 bases, leaving 18 bases between the germline ends. Germline V gives CDR1 SGHAT, CDR2 FQNNGV. The CDR3 DNA reads TGTGCCAGCAGCTACCCCCCGGGGGGCGCCGAAAACATTCAGTACTTC. It translates to CASSYPPGGAENIQYF.

This chain joins TRBV24-1 and TRBJ2-1, with D perhaps TRBD1 or TRBD2 (5 bases each). CDR1 KGHDR and CDR2 SFDVKD come from the germline V gene. V was trimmed by 5 bases and J by 5 bases, leaving 18 bases between them. CDR3 size: 16 residues. The CDR3 is CATSGASRGAHNEQFF. The CDR3 DNA sequence: TGTGCCACCAGTGGGGCCAGCAGAGGGGCCCACAATGAGCAGTTCTTC.

V gene TRBV27 combines with J gene TRBJ2-5; D is unclear. CDR1 is MNHEY, CDR2 SMNVEV, per germline (reference sequence). Deletions cut 5 bases from V and 5 bases from J, with 12 bases between. The CDR3 is made up of 13 amino acids. The CDR3 DNA reads TGTGCCAGCAGTCCCTCTAGGGTGGAGACCCAGTACTTC. Protein sequence: CASSPSRVETQYF.

The chain uses TRBV24-1 and TRBJ2-7; D possibly matches TRBD1 or TRBD2 (6 bases each). CDR1 is KGHDR and CDR2 is SFDVKD in the germline V gene. This CDR3 contains 16 residues. Trimming removed 4 bases at V and 3 bases at J, with 18 bases between. The CDR3 loop is CATSDGRSGGIYEQYF. The DNA of the CDR3 is TGTGCCACCAGTGACGGGAGATCCGGGGGCATCTACGAGCAGTACTTC.